These T cell receptor beta chains were read from a single sample in a study of response to subunit inactivated influenza vaccine. MiXCR, applied by TCRdb to the RT-PCR reads, yields one record per CDR3 protein. Of 500,000 to 600,000 distinct CDR3 sequences listed, approximately 15% are singletons. The starting material was PBMCs from blood, obtained roughly 13 days after vaccination. The source of these receptors is a man aged 50 or older who received an inactivated influenza vaccine. Each CDR3 is given with its conserved first and last residue. The D gene is left open where the match is weak. Clone size is not always given. Where it is, it says once, few, many or a class for expanded clones.

.	TRBV7-9	.	TRBJ1-2	TGTGCCAGCAGCGGCGACGGGAGCTCCCATGGCTACACCTTC	CASSGDGSSHGYTF
few	TRBV20-1	TRBD1	TRBJ2-7	TGCAGCCCGGGACAGACGGGGGAGCAGTACTTC	CSPGQTGEQYF
.	TRBV10-3	TRBD2	TRBJ2-7	TGTGCCATCAAAGGACTAGCGGCCTCCTACGAGCAGTACTTC	CAIKGLAASYEQYF
many	TRBV2	.	TRBJ2-1	TGTGCCAGCAGTGTCGGGGCGTACAATGAGCAGTTCTTC	CASSVGAYNEQFF
.	TRBV5-1	TRBD2	TRBJ2-1	TGCGCCAGCAGCTTGGATCTAGCGGGGGGGGCGTCCTACAATGAGCAGTTCTTC	CASSLDLAGGASYNEQFF
.	TRBV24-1	.	TRBJ2-3	TGTGCCACCAGTGATTCCTTTTTGGGCTGGAATATCGGTACAGATACGCAGTATTTT	CATSDSFLGWNIGTDTQYF
many	TRBV12-3/TRBV12-4	.	TRBJ1-5	TGTGCCAGCAGTTTAGCTGCTGGTCAGCCCCAGCATTTT	CASSLAAGQPQHF
.	TRBV6-5	.	TRBJ2-7	TGTGCCAGCAGTTACCGCGACAGGCACTCCTACGAGCAGTACTTC	CASSYRDRHSYEQYF
few	TRBV29-1	.	TRBJ2-3	TGCAGCGTTGAGGAAGGGGATACGCAGTATTTT	CSVEEGDTQYF
many	TRBV20-1	.	TRBJ2-5	TGCAGTGCTAGAACTGGCAGGGTTGGAGAGACCCAGTACTTC	CSARTGRVGETQYF
.	TRBV7-2	TRBD2	TRBJ2-7	TGTGCCAGCAGCTTAACAGCGGGAGAAGCTTACGAGCAGTACTTC	CASSLTAGEAYEQYF
.	TRBV5-1	.	TRBJ2-5	TGCGCCAGCAGCTTGGGAGGGTCGAGGGAGACCCAGTACTTC	CASSLGGSRETQYF
.	TRBV11-1	.	TRBJ2-3	TGTGCCAGCAGCTTTCCCGGACTTGGGCGCGGGGCGGAGGGAGATACGCAGTATTTT	CASSFPGLGRGAEGDTQYF
many	TRBV5-1	.	TRBJ1-1	TGCGCCAGCAGCTTGGCCGGGGGGATGAACACTGAAGCTTTCTTT	CASSLAGGMNTEAFF
.	TRBV2	.	TRBJ1-1	TGTGCCAGAAGTGTAAGTCACATGAACACTGAAGCTTTCTTT	CARSVSHMNTEAFF
many	TRBV28	TRBD2	TRBJ2-3	TGTGCCAGCAGCTCTAGCGGCAGGGCAGATACGCAGTATTTT	CASSSSGRADTQYF
few	TRBV7-9	.	TRBJ2-5	TGTGCCAGCAGCTTCCGATCTACCGAAGAGACCCAGTACTTC	CASSFRSTEETQYF
few	TRBV29-1	.	TRBJ2-5	TGCAGCGTTGAAGAACGGGGGACCCAGTACTTC	CSVEERGTQYF
.	TRBV4-1	.	TRBJ1-5	TGCGCCAGCAGCCACCGGTACAGGGATAGCAATCAGCCCCAGCATTTT	CASSHRYRDSNQPQHF
.	TRBV11-2	.	TRBJ2-2	TGTGCCAGCAGCTTAGGTCCAGAGCTGTTTTTT	CASSLGPELFF
.	TRBV20-1	TRBD2	TRBJ2-5	TGCAGTGCTAGAGTCTGGACTAGCGGGTACCAAGAGACCCAGTACTTC	CSARVWTSGYQETQYF
.	TRBV2	.	TRBJ2-3	TGTGCCAGCAGTGGACTAGAATCGTACACAGATACGCAGTATTTT	CASSGLESYTDTQYF
.	TRBV12-3/TRBV12-4	TRBD1	TRBJ2-5	TGTGCCAGCAGTCGACAGGGGGCGAGGGCAGAGACCCAGTACTTC	CASSRQGARAETQYF
few	TRBV20-1	.	TRBJ1-1	TGCAGTGCTAGCGCCGCAGACAGAGGAAACACTGAAGCTTTCTTT	CSASAADRGNTEAFF
.	TRBV6-5	TRBD2	TRBJ2-3	TGTGCCAGCAGTTCCCACCTAGCGGGGGGGTTCACAGATACGCAGTATTTT	CASSSHLAGGFTDTQYF
few	TRBV5-1	TRBD2	TRBJ2-2	TGCGCCAGCAGCGAGCGGGGGGGCCACACCGGGGAGCTGTTTTTT	CASSERGGHTGELFF
few	TRBV28	.	TRBJ2-7	TGTGCCAGCAGTTTAATTCTGGACGGAACCTACGAGCAGTACTTC	CASSLILDGTYEQYF
few	TRBV7-2	.	TRBJ1-5	TGTGCCAGCAGCTTAGACAGGGCACCGAATCAGCCCCAGCATTTT	CASSLDRAPNQPQHF
.	TRBV7-9	.	TRBJ2-5	TGTGCCAGCAGCTTTGTAAACCAAGAGACCCAGTACTTC	CASSFVNQETQYF